The rows below give T cell receptor beta chains drawn from one sample of a study of cytomegalovirus exposure and HLA in healthy donors. Generated by immunoSEQ multiplex PCR, the TCRdb table keeps only in-frame clones and is missing some. The table has over 120,000 clones, roughly 70% seen once. Sequenced: PBMCs. The receptor source for this set is a man aged 25 to 40 in good health and CMV-seronegative. The CDR3 runs from the conserved cysteine through the conserved F or W. D genes are given only for firm matches. Only some rows state a clone size, as once, few, many or a class for expanded clones.

TRBJ2-7	NA	TRBV27	NA	TGTGCCAGCAGTTTATCGTTTCAGCGGTTTGTGGAGTCCGAGCAGTACTTC	CASSLSFQRFVESEQYF
TRBJ2-7	TRBD2	TRBV19	NA	TGTGCCAGTAGGGGGAGGGCCCCCCCCTACGAGCAGTACTTC	CASRGRAPPYEQYF
TRBJ2-2	NA	TRBV7-2	NA	TGTGCCAGCAGCGCGGGAACAGGGACAGCCCAGAACACCGGGGAGCTGTTTTTT	CASSAGTGTAQNTGELFF
TRBJ1-2	TRBD1	TRBV2	NA	TGTGCCAGCACAGACAGGGGCACCTTCCAACCTAACTATGGCTACACCTTC	CASTDRGTFQPNYGYTF
TRBJ1-3	TRBD1	TRBV10-1	NA	TGCGCCAGCAGTGAGGAAGGGGGCACAGTCTCTGGAAACACCATATATTTT	CASSEEGGTVSGNTIYF
TRBJ1-1	TRBD1	TRBV18	NA	TGTGCCAGCTCCCCCGGGACAGGGGAAACAGCTTTCTTT	CASSPGTGETAFF
TRBJ2-7	TRBD1	TRBV15	NA	TGTGCCACCAGCAGGAGGACAGGGGGCGACGAGCAGTACTTC	CATSRRTGGDEQYF
TRBJ2-2	NA	TRBV28	NA	TGTGCCAGCAGTCCGGGGACATTGAACACCGGGGAGCTGTTTTTT	CASSPGTLNTGELFF
TRBJ1-6	TRBD1	TRBV5-5	NA	TGTGCCAGCAGCTTAGGACAGGGGGCAGGTTCACCCCTCCACTTT	CASSLGQGAGSPLHF
TRBJ2-5	NA	TRBV28	once	TGTGCCAGCAGTTTACCAGGGTACGAGACCCAGTACTTC	CASSLPGYETQYF
TRBJ1-2	NA	TRBV4-1	NA	TGCGCCAGCAGCCAAGAGCCGGGGATCTATGGCTACACCTTC	CASSQEPGIYGYTF
TRBJ1-1	NA	TRBV7-9	few	TGTGCCAGCAGCTTGGGAGGGAATTCTGAAGCTTTCTTT	CASSLGGNSEAFF
TRBJ2-5	TRBD2	TRBV5-6	NA	TGTGCCAGCAGCTTGCCTGGCAGTAGCGGGAAGGTGCAGTACTTC	CASSLPGSSGKVQYF
TRBJ2-1	TRBD1	TRBV11-3	NA	TGTGCCAGCAGCTCAGGGACAGGGGTAGTGAATGAGCAGTTCTTC	CASSSGTGVVNEQFF
TRBJ2-7	TRBD1	TRBV30	NA	TGTGCCTGGAGTGGGCTAGGGACAGGGGACTACGAGCAGTACTTC	CAWSGLGTGDYEQYF
TRBJ2-5	TRBD1	TRBV5-4	NA	TGTGCCAGCAGCCGTGAGGACAGGGTGGTAGAGACCCAGTACTTC	CASSREDRVVETQYF
TRBJ2-6	NA	TRBV19	NA	TGTGCCAGTAGTATAGGAGGTTGGGTCTCTGGGGCCAACGTCCTGACTTTC	CASSIGGWVSGANVLTF
TRBJ2-3	NA	TRBV5-1	NA	TGCGCCAGCAGCAAGGACCCTTCGGGGGGCACAGATACGCAGTATTTT	CASSKDPSGGTDTQYF
TRBJ1-5	NA	TRBV7-9	NA	TGTGCCAGCAGCTTAGCGGGGGCAGGGCAGCCCCAGCATTTT	CASSLAGAGQPQHF
TRBJ1-2	NA	TRBV7-9	NA	TGTGCCAGCAGCTTAAGCCCTATAAATCCCTATGGCTACACCTTC	CASSLSPINPYGYTF
TRBJ2-7	NA	TRBV29-1	NA	TGCAGCGTTGTAAGCTCCTACGAGCAGTACTTC	CSVVSSYEQYF
TRBJ1-4	TRBD1	TRBV19	NA	TGTGCCAGTGGCCGGGACAGGGGAGAAAAACTGTTTTTT	CASGRDRGEKLFF
TRBJ2-3	NA	TRBV6-1	NA	TGTGCCAGCAGTGAAGGAGGGCTAGCCCCGCAGTATTTT	CASSEGGLAPQYF
TRBJ2-1	TRBD1	TRBV6-1	few	TGTGCCACTTCCCAAGACAGGGCCTCCTACAATGAGCAGTTCTTC	CATSQDRASYNEQFF
TRBJ2-7	NA	TRBV7-2	NA	TGTGCCAGCAGCTTGACGACTCGTTACGAGCAGTACTTC	CASSLTTRYEQYF
TRBJ2-7	NA	TRBV5-1	NA	TGCGCCAGCGGAGGAACTCCCTCCTACGAGCAGTACTTC	CASGGTPSYEQYF
TRBJ2-2	NA	TRBV2	NA	TGTGCCAGCAGTGAAGGAAGGGCGGGCGGGGAGCTGTTTTTT	CASSEGRAGGELFF
TRBJ1-2	TRBD1	TRBV6-5	few	TGTGCCAGCAGTTGGACAGGGGATGGCTACACCTTC	CASSWTGDGYTF
TRBJ1-4	NA	TRBV5-5	few	TGTGCCAGCAGCTCAATACCGGGCGCGGGTGAAAAACTGTTTTTT	CASSSIPGAGEKLFF
TRBJ2-7	TRBD2	TRBV6-1	few	TGTGCCAGCAGTGAAGACGGGGGGGCGGCGTACGAGCAGTACTTC	CASSEDGGAAYEQYF
TRBJ2-7	TRBD1	TRBV2	NA	TGTGCCAGAGCCGGGACAGGGACCTACGAGCAGTACTTC	CARAGTGTYEQYF
TRBJ2-3	TRBD2	TRBV27	NA	TGTGCCAGCAAATTCCGCGGGGGGCGCGACACAGATACGCAGTATTTT	CASKFRGGRDTDTQYF
TRBJ2-5	TRBD1	TRBV6-1	NA	TGTGCCAGCAGTGGTGGACAGGAAGGGACCCAGTACTTC	CASSGGQEGTQYF
TRBJ1-1	TRBD1	TRBV28	NA	TGTGCCAGCAGTCCCCGGACAGGGAGTATGAACACTGAAGCTTTCTTT	CASSPRTGSMNTEAFF
TRBJ2-5	NA	TRBV6-5	NA	TGTGCCAGCAGCCGAGGGAATTGGGAGACCCAGTACTTC	CASSRGNWETQYF
TRBJ2-7	NA	TRBV11-3	NA	TGTGCCAGCAGTTCCGGTGGCGAGCAGTACTTC	CASSSGGEQYF
TRBJ2-3	TRBD1	TRBV28	NA	TGTGCCAGCAGTTCCTCCCCGAGGGGGCAGACGCAGTATTTT	CASSSSPRGQTQYF
TRBJ2-3	TRBD2	TRBV28	once	TGTGCCAGCAGTTTATTCGGGAGCGGGGGGGTAGATACGCAGTATTTT	CASSLFGSGGVDTQYF
TRBJ1-1	TRBD1	TRBV27	NA	TGTGCCAGCAGACCAGCCGGGACAGGGGACTGGACTGAAGCTTTCTTT	CASRPAGTGDWTEAFF
TRBJ1-2	NA	TRBV19	once	TGTGCCAGTAGTATAGTCAACTCCCTACGTGGCTACACCTTC	CASSIVNSLRGYTF
TRBJ1-1	NA	TRBV21-1	NA	TGTGCCAGCAGGGTAGGGACAGGGGGGAACACTGAAGCTTTCTTT	CASRVGTGGNTEAFF
TRBJ2-7	TRBD2	TRBV5-1	NA	TGCGCCAGCAGCTTGGCTTCTAGCGGACTAGTCGAGCAGTACTTC	CASSLASSGLVEQYF
TRBJ1-2	NA	TRBV30	NA	TGTGCCTGGAAGGGGGGGTACGGCTATGGCTACACCTTC	CAWKGGYGYGYTF
TRBJ2-3	NA	TRBV9	NA	TGTGCCAGCAGCGTTGGGGGGACCAACACAGATACGCAGTATTTT	CASSVGGTNTDTQYF
TRBJ2-1	TRBD2	TRBV27	NA	TGTGCCAGCGGGACCGGGACTAGCGCCTACAATGAGCAGTTCTTC	CASGTGTSAYNEQFF
TRBJ2-5	TRBD1	TRBV9	few	TGTGCCAGCAGCGTAGGGACAGGGAGGGAGACCCAGTACTTC	CASSVGTGRETQYF
TRBJ2-1	NA	TRBV27	NA	TGTGCCAGCAGTTTATCGTCTGCGAGAGAGCAGTTCTTC	CASSLSSAREQFF
TRBJ2-6	TRBD1	TRBV5-1	NA	TGCGCCAGCAGCACGACAGGGAACTCTGGGGCCAACGTCCTGACTTTC	CASSTTGNSGANVLTF
TRBJ2-5	NA	TRBV28	NA	TGTGCCAGCAGTTCGACCGCGGGGGAGACCCAGTACTTC	CASSSTAGETQYF
TRBJ1-2	TRBD1	TRBV28	NA	TGTGCCAGCAGTTCGGACAGGGGAGGGGACGGAGTCTATGGCTACACCTTC	CASSSDRGGDGVYGYTF
TRBJ2-1	TRBD2	TRBV5-1	few	TGCGCCAGCAGCTGGAAAGCGGGAGGTCGCCCCTACAATGAGCAGTTCTTC	CASSWKAGGRPYNEQFF
TRBJ2-2	NA	TRBV11-2	few	TGTGCCAGCAGCTTATTCTCGACAGTAGTAATTCCCGGGGAGCTGTTTTTT	CASSLFSTVVIPGELFF
TRBJ1-1	NA	TRBV6-1	NA	TGTGCCAGCAGTTCTGTTATGAGGTCCACTGAAGCTTTCTTT	CASSSVMRSTEAFF
TRBJ2-7	TRBD1	TRBV28	few	TGTGCCAGCGGAGCCGGGACAGGTGGCTACGAGCAGTACTTC	CASGAGTGGYEQYF
TRBJ1-1	NA	TRBV7-9	once	TGTGCCACTGCGGCTGAAGCTTTCTTT	CATAAEAFF
TRBJ1-3	NA	TRBV11-3	NA	TGCGCCTCGCGGGGGACTGGAAACACCATATATTTT	CASRGTGNTIYF
TRBJ1-6	NA	TRBV19	NA	TGTGCCAGTAGTACCTTAGGACTGGGCCAGAGACTAAGAAATTCACCCCTCCACTTT	CASSTLGLGQRLRNSPLHF